The text below deals with one T cell receptor beta chain. This CDR3 is 12 amino acids long. V was clipped by 4 bases and J by 3 bases, with 10 bases between them. Germline V gives CDR1 DFQATT, CDR2 SNEGSKA (reference sequence). The sample is drawn from a study of T-cell memory formation after mild COVID-19. One entry per CDR3 protein, called by TCRdb with MiXCR from the 5' RACE reads. The sample has 250,000 or so distinct CDR3 sequences, 8.5% to 9.5% seen once; the top ten hold roughly a fifth. The sample comprised PBMCs or a T cell subset sorted from them (not recorded which). The rearrangement uses TRBV20-1 and TRBJ2-7, with D possibly TRBD1 on 6 matching bases. The sequence was collected from a young man who had mild COVID-19 (a few samples of this study predate the infection). Cell type and time point are not known. The CDR3 spells CSATKQGYEQYF. The CDR3 DNA is TGCAGTGCTACTAAACAGGGCTACGAGCAGTACTTC.